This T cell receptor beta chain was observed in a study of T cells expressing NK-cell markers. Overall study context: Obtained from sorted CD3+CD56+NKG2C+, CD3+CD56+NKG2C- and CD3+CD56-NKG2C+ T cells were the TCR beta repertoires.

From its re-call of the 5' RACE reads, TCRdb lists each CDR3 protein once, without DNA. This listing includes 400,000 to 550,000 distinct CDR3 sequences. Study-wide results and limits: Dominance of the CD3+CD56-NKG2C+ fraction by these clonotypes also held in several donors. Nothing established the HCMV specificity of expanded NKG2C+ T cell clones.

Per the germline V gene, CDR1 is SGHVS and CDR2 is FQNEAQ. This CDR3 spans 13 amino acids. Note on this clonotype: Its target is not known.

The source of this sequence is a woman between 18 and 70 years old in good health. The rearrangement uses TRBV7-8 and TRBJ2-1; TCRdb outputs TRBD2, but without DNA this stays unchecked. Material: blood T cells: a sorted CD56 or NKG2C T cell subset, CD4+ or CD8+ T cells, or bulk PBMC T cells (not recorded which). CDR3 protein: CADGTSNHNEQFF.